This TCR beta chain was obtained from a study of T-cell memory formation after mild COVID-19. Germline loops: CDR1 LGHNA, CDR2 YSLEER. Trimming stripped 3 bases from V and 4 bases from J, with 19 bases between. There are 16 residues in the CDR3. TCRdb used MiXCR to reprocess the 5' RACE reads, holding one entry per CDR3 protein. This sample has some 340,000 distinct CDR3 sequences, with under 15% found just once. This clonotype was counted ten times or more. Sequencing was performed on PBMCs or a T cell subset sorted from them (not recorded which). The TCR was taken from a young man who had mild COVID-19 (a few samples of this study predate the infection). Cell type and time point are not known. The chain recombines TRBV4-3 with TRBJ2-7, with D perhaps matching TRBD1 or TRBD2 (7 bases each). CDR3 bases: TGCGCCAGCAGCCAGACAGACAGGGAGGGATTTTACGAGCAGTACTTC. As protein: CASSQTDREGFYEQYF.